What follows describes a single TCR beta chain. Its antigen specificity is not known. Base-call qualities are not available, and no considerably larger clone is one nucleotide away. These data come from a study of CD8 T cells in Susac syndrome (dated by TCRdb to about 2019). At the level of the whole study: The study used repertoire sequencing to test whether antigen drove CD8+ T cell activation and differentiation in Susac syndrome. What the study reported, not specific to this receptor: The number of individuals in the TCR sequencing and HLA analysis was acknowledged as relatively small.

RNA was extracted using the RNeasy kit, and roughly 0.45 to 1 microgram was reverse transcribed with random hexamers. The immunoSEQ multiplex PCR assay, which covers 54 Vbeta and 13 Jbeta segments, was used to amplify TCR beta CDR3 regions. Bias from PCR amplification was corrected by using a synthetic template baseline for primer optimization and for computational correction. The original methods were these. Reads were annotated to V, D and J genes per IMGT and analyzed with immunoSEQ Analyzer, keeping only productive sequences. Clonality was calculated as one minus the Shannon entropy normalized by log2 of the number of productive unique sequences. Public and private clones were assessed among the 100 most prevalent clones of each patient and control. Clones were defined as Susac-specific when absent from the healthy and MS cohorts, from about 1,100 published viral clones and from other ImmuneACCESS disease sequences. The public reads were quality trimmed at Q25 with fastp and then assembled into clones with MiXCR by TCRdb, keeping productive beta chains. Each CDR3 protein gets just one entry, which takes the most common genes and DNA from the rows behind it. The V and J calls shown here were made by TCRdb, not taken from the authors' results. The sample has over 95,000 distinct CDR3 sequences on record, about nine tenths of them singletons. 0.13% to 0.15% of the sample goes to the ten largest clones.

Spanning cysteine to phenylalanine, the CDR3 consists of 16 amino acids. Of the read, only the CDR3 DNA is kept; its 48 bases are in frame from base 1. V loses 1 base of germline sequence and J loses 0 bases, and the interval between the two ends is 12 bases. In the germline V gene (reference sequence), CDR1 corresponds to LGHDT and CDR2 to YNNKEL. Peripheral blood CD8+ and CD4+ T cells from healthy donors, Susac syndrome patients and multiple sclerosis patients were profiled by high-throughput TCR beta sequencing. Healthy donors were age- and sex-matched controls. Bulk CD8+ and CD4+ T cells were purified magnetically by negative isolation, whereas CD8+ TEMRA cells were enriched by FACS. Blood was drawn into EDTA tubes, processed within 24 hours, and PBMCs were isolated by density gradient centrifugation. PBMCs intended for TCR sequencing were cryopreserved in liquid nitrogen and thawed later in a water bath at 37 degrees C. Purity of sorted or isolated CD4+, CD8+ and CD8+ TEMRA cells was at least 90%.

The sequenced sample consisted of CD4+ T cells from PBMCs. The receptor comes from a human donor in good health. The sequence joins TRBV3-1 to TRBJ1-2; TRBD1 could be the D gene, as 6 bases match. The DNA reads TGTGCCAGCAGCCAAGGTCGACAGGCTACTAACTATGGCTACACCTTC. Its coded protein is CASSQGRQATNYGYTF.